Included here is one TCR beta chain sequence, with context. J lost 7 bases, V lost 3 bases, and 4 bases had no gene match. The germline gives CDR1 MNHEY, CDR2 SMNVEV (reference sequence). This CDR3 spans 13 amino acids. TCRdb's table, derived via immunoSEQ multiplex PCR, lists solely in-frame clones and lacks some. The table records about 400,000 clones, just under 90% of them present only once. The data derive from a study of blood T cell repertoires in COVID-19. The sequence derives from a woman in her twenties or thirties who had recovered from COVID-19. Sequencing was performed on PBMCs or T cells enriched from blood (not recorded which). The gene calls are TRBV27 and TRBJ2-7, with 9 bases that match TRBD1. In DNA, the CDR3 is TGTGCCAGCAGTTTGGGGACAGGGTTTGAGCAGTACTTC. It codes for CASSLGTGFEQYF.